Each of the 31 T cell receptor beta chains below was sequenced from the same sample in a study of T cell responses to AZD1222 COVID-19 vaccine. Only in-frame clones appear in the TCRdb table, and some are missing; sequencing was by immunoSEQ multiplex PCR. Of some 140,000 clones listed, nearly 90% are singletons. The specimen was peripheral blood, collected 28 days after the second AZD1222 dose. These receptors all come from an adult who received the AZD1222 COVID-19 vaccine.

DNA of the CDR3: TGTGCCAGCAGTCATACGGAAGGGTCGGGTGAAAAACTGTTTTTT. It yields the protein CASSHTEGSGEKLFF. The genes are TRBV7-9 and TRBJ1-4; D is unresolved. Germline V gives CDR1 SEHNR, CDR2 FQNEAQ (reference sequence). CDR3 length: 15 residues. V shed 6 bases and J shed 7 bases, with 18 bases lying between them. The full variable domain, completed using reference TRBV7-9 and TRBJ1-4, is DTGVSQNPRHKITKRGQNVTFRCDPISEHNRLYWYRQTLGQGPEFLTYFQNEAQLEKSRLLSDRFSAERPKGSFSTLEIQRTEQGDSAMYLCASSHTEGSGEKLFFGSGTQLSVL.

This chain joins TRBV9 and TRBJ2-5; 10 nucleotides agree with TRBD2. With 4 bases clipped from V and 5 bases from J, the junction kept 11 bases outside the gene matches. CDR3 length: 16 residues. The germline CDR1 and CDR2 sequences are SGDLS and YYNGEE. In nucleotides, the CDR3 is TGTGCCAGCAGCACCATAAGCGGGGGGGCCGAGGAGACCCAGTACTTC. The encoded protein is CASSTISGGAEETQYF.

This rearrangement joins TRBV11-3 to TRBJ1-1, with 11 bases fitting TRBD1. With V trimmed by 5 bases and J by 1 base, 9 bases remained unmatched. There are 17 residues in the CDR3. Germline loops: CDR1 SGHNT, CDR2 YENEEA. The CDR3 is CASSPLRTGGENTEAFF. DNA for the CDR3: TGTGCCAGCAGCCCTCTGAGGACAGGGGGCGAGAACACTGAAGCTTTCTTT.

The rearrangement joins TRBV7-9 to TRBJ1-6; TRBD1 is a possible D gene (5 bases). CDR1 SEHNR and CDR2 FQNEAQ come from the germline V gene (reference sequence). V was cut by 7 bases and J by 5 bases, with 15 bases left in between. The CDR3 length is 15 residues. In DNA form, the CDR3 reads TGTGCCAGCAAAAAGGGGTTGGAGGATAATTCACCCCTCCACTTT. This sequence encodes CASKKGLEDNSPLHF.

J is TRBJ2-1 and V is TRBV6-1, with TRBD2 identical over 15 bases. Germline loops: CDR1 MNHNS, CDR2 SASEGT. J lost 7 bases, V lost 1 base, and 8 bases had no gene match. The CDR3 consists of 18 residues. In DNA form, the CDR3 reads TGTGCCAGCAGTGAAGACGTGGGACTAGCGGGAGGTTGGAATGAGCAGTTCTTC. Translating gives CASSEDVGLAGGWNEQFF.

This rearrangement joins TRBV5-1 to TRBJ2-1, with TRBD2 matching 7 bases. V dropped 4 bases and J dropped 3; count of bases not matched to a gene: 7. Germline CDR1 SGHRS, CDR2 YFSETQ. CDR3 length equals 15 residues. The CDR3 DNA reads TGCGCCAGCAGCGCCCTAGCGGCTGACTACAATGAGCAGTTCTTC. This gives the protein CASSALAADYNEQFF. The full variable domain, rest sourced from reference TRBV5-1 and TRBJ2-1, is KAGVTQTPRYLIKTRGQQVTLSCSPISGHRSVSWYQQTPGQGLQFLFEYFSETQRNKGNFPGRFSGRQFSNSRSEMNVSTLELGDSALYLCASSALAADYNEQFFGPGTRLTVL.

The rearrangement uses TRBV5-1 and TRBJ2-2; 8 nucleotides match TRBD1. This CDR3 is built from 16 residues. Germline-derived CDR1 and CDR2 are SGHRS and YFSETQ. The V and J ends lost 2 bases and 3 bases, in that order; junction bases with no gene match: 6. CDR3 loop: CASSFLDRGDTGELFF. For the CDR3, the DNA is TGCGCCAGCAGCTTCCTAGACAGGGGCGACACCGGGGAGCTGTTTTTT. Based on the CDR3 plus reference TRBV5-1 and TRBJ2-2, the full variable domain is KAGVTQTPRYLIKTRGQQVTLSCSPISGHRSVSWYQQTPGQGLQFLFEYFSETQRNKGNFPGRFSGRQFSNSRSEMNVSTLELGDSALYLCASSFLDRGDTGELFFGEGSRLTVL.

The chain couples TRBV2 to TRBJ2-7, with 7 nucleotides matching TRBD1. Trimming took 10 bases from V and 4 from J; bases not matched to a gene: 13. CDR1 and CDR2 from the germline V gene are SNHLY and FYNNEI. The CDR3 runs to 14 residues. CDR3 region: CATIPRDRKYEQYF. Here the CDR3 DNA reads TGTGCCACCATACCCCGGGACAGAAAGTACGAGCAGTACTTC.

The V gene is TRBV5-1, the J gene TRBJ2-3; the D is unclear. CDR3 length: 16 amino acids. In germline, CDR1 is SGHRS, CDR2 YFSETQ. Trimming left V 0 bases short and J 5 bases short, with 16 bases between. The CDR3 region is CASSLGGTTVIDTQYF. The CDR3, as DNA: TGCGCCAGCAGCTTGGGAGGAACTACGGTGATAGATACGCAGTATTTT.

The rearrangement links TRBV5-1 to TRBJ1-4; 9 nucleotides match TRBD1. V lost 5 bases to trimming and J lost 5 bases; unmatched junction nucleotides: 4. The CDR3 is 14 amino acids. The germline CDR1 and CDR2 sequences are SGHRS and YFSETQ. The CDR3 loop reads CASRLGTGNEKLFF. The CDR3 region has the DNA TGCGCCAGCAGGCTAGGGACAGGGAATGAAAAACTGTTTTTT.

The rearrangement joins TRBV11-1 to TRBJ2-7, with 7 bases aligning to TRBD1. The CDR3 sequence is 16 residues long. V lost 3 bases and J lost 5; bases outside the gene matches: 13. Germline assignment: CDR1 SGHAT and CDR2 FQDESV (reference sequence). CDR3 sequence: CASSFRSRDSQNEQYF. The CDR3 region has the DNA TGTGCCAGCAGCTTCCGTTCCAGGGACAGTCAGAACGAGCAGTACTTC.

The V gene is TRBV5-4, the J gene TRBJ2-7; either TRBD1 or TRBD2 may fit D (5 bases each). The length of the CDR3 is 14 residues. Germline CDR1 and CDR2: SGHNT and YYREEE (reference sequence). V lost 4 bases to trimming and J lost 3 bases, with 14 bases between them. This CDR3 is CASSPGTEGYEQYF. CDR3 DNA sequence: TGTGCCAGCAGCCCCGGGACCGAAGGCTACGAGCAGTACTTC.

V is TRBV7-2 and J is TRBJ1-1; D is unclear. This CDR3 has 14 amino acids. Germline values: CDR1 SGHTA, CDR2 FQGNSA. Deletions cut 0 bases from V and 3 bases from J, with 8 bases between. The CDR3 protein is CASSLASAYTEAFF. The CDR3 DNA reads TGTGCCAGCAGCTTAGCCAGCGCGTACACTGAAGCTTTCTTT.

This chain joins TRBV11-2 and TRBJ1-5; 10 bases agree with TRBD1. The CDR3 has 15 residues. V gave up 3 bases and J gave up 3 bases; unmatched junction bases: 2. CDR1 is SGHAT, CDR2 FQNNGV, per germline. This CDR3 reads CASSFGTGDNQPQHF. The CDR3 coding sequence is TGTGCCAGCAGCTTCGGGACAGGGGACAATCAGCCCCAGCATTTT.

For the CDR3, the DNA is TGTGCCAGCAGCCTCGGAGGGTCCTACAGCGGTAAGGTTGATGCAGAGCAGTACTTC. Its protein product is CASSLGGSYSGKVDAEQYF. J is TRBJ2-7 and V is TRBV13, with TRBD2 as a possible D gene (6 bases). Trimming shortened V by 5 bases and J by 7 bases, and 33 bases separated the two germline ends. Looked up from germline, CDR1 is PRHDT and CDR2 is FYEKMQ (reference sequence). The CDR3 is 19 residues long.

The chain recombines TRBV29-1 with TRBJ1-1; no clear D. Germline V lookup: CDR1 SQVTM, CDR2 ANQGSEA. V lost 0 bases to trimming and J lost 0 bases, with 11 bases between them. The CDR3 length is 15 residues. The CDR3 DNA follows: TGCAGCGTTGAAGATTATAGTAACATGAACACTGAAGCTTTCTTT. Amino acids: CSVEDYSNMNTEAFF.

The chain recombines TRBV7-8 with TRBJ1-1; D call uncertain. The V and J ends lost 7 bases and 1 base respectively, with 10 bases between them. The germline CDR1 and CDR2 sequences are SGHVS and FQNEAQ. The CDR3 sequence is 13 residues long. CDR3 loop: CASTTHGNTEAFF. The CDR3 DNA reads TGTGCCAGCACCACCCATGGGAACACTGAAGCTTTCTTT.

The chain employs TRBV2 and TRBJ2-2; D perhaps matches TRBD2 (5 bases). Between the trimmed V and J ends, which lost 6 bases and 0 bases, there was a span of 14 bases. The CDR3 has 16 amino acids. Germline V gene sequence: CDR1 SNHLY, CDR2 FYNNEI. The CDR3 sequence is CASSPLRTSNTGELFF. The DNA for the CDR3 is TGTGCCAGCAGCCCCCTTAGGACTTCGAACACCGGGGAGCTGTTTTTT.

Only one count was recorded for this clone. The chain couples TRBV2 to TRBJ2-7; D is perhaps TRBD2 (5 bases). The V gene's germline CDR1 is SNHLY and CDR2 FYNNEI. The CDR3 is 13 amino acids. V was cut by 4 bases and J by 6 bases, with 13 bases left in between. CDR3 sequence reads: CASSVALAGEQYF. In DNA, the CDR3 is TGTGCCAGCAGTGTGGCCCTAGCAGGCGAGCAGTACTTC. The full variable domain, its missing parts supplied by reference TRBV2 and TRBJ2-7, is EPEVTQTPSHQVTQMGQEVILRCVPISNHLYFYWYRQILGQKVEFLVSFYNNEISEKSEIFDDQFSVERPDGSNFTLKIRSTKLEDSAMYFCASSVALAGEQYFGPGTRLTVT.

This clone was counted a single time. The chain employs TRBV27 and TRBJ2-1; 9 bases match TRBD2. The CDR3 totals 15 residues. Germline V gene lookup returns CDR1 MNHEY and CDR2 SMNVEV (reference sequence). Unmatched junction bases numbered 4, after V lost 5 bases and J lost 2 bases. As DNA, the CDR3 is TGTGCCAGCAGTGGCGGGGGGGCCCCCTACAATGAGCAGTTCTTC. Translated: CASSGGGAPYNEQFF.

The chain uses TRBV19 and TRBJ2-1, with D hard to call. Deletions cut 1 base from V and 2 bases from J, with 9 bases between. The CDR3 contains 15 residues. CDR1 and CDR2 (germline): LNHDA, SQIVND (reference sequence). The CDR3: CASSIGPGAYNEQFF. The CDR3 DNA reads TGTGCCAGTAGTATAGGACCTGGGGCCTACAATGAGCAGTTCTTC.

The gene calls are TRBV3-1 (or the pseudogene TRBV3-2) and TRBJ2-3, with 8 bases matching TRBD2. The CDR3 contains 17 residues. Trimming cost V 0 bases and J 0 bases; bases outside gene matches: 5. The germline CDR1 and CDR2 sequences are LGHDT and YNNKEL (reference sequence). CDR3 DNA sequence: TGTGCCAGCAGCCAAGACTTACGACTAGCGAGCACAGATACGCAGTATTTT. This codes for CASSQDLRLASTDTQYF.

V and J are TRBV5-1 and TRBJ1-4, with D unclear. The CDR3 loop spans 15 amino acids. CDR1 SGHRS and CDR2 YFSETQ come from the germline V gene. V lost 0 bases and J lost 0, with 6 bases in between. DNA of the CDR3: TGCGCCAGCAGCTTGGGAGGAACAACTAATGAAAAACTGTTTTTT. It translates to CASSLGGTTNEKLFF.

V is TRBV2 and J is TRBJ2-5; no clear D gene. The germline V and J ends were trimmed by 7 bases and 5 bases, with 11 bases remaining between them. CDR3 length equals 12 residues. Germline assignment: CDR1 SNHLY and CDR2 FYNNEI. As DNA, the CDR3 is TGTGCCAGCATGGGTGGGTCTGAGACCCAGTACTTC. Translation: CASMGGSETQYF.

This chain uses TRBV11-3 with TRBJ2-1; D may be TRBD1 (6 bases). Deletions cut 2 bases from V and 2 bases from J, with 10 bases between. Germline V gene sequence: CDR1 SGHNT, CDR2 YENEEA. This CDR3 has 15 amino acids. The CDR3 loop reads CASSLSPGAYNEQFF. CDR3 sequence (DNA): TGTGCCAGCAGCTTATCGCCAGGGGCCTACAATGAGCAGTTCTTC.

J is TRBJ2-7 and V is TRBV11-2; D perhaps matches TRBD2 (6 bases). CDR3 length: 13 residues. Germline CDR1 SGHAT, CDR2 FQNNGV. V shed 1 base and J shed 6 bases, with 10 bases lying between them. The CDR3 spells CASSLGLGGEQYF. The CDR3 bases are TGTGCCAGCAGCTTAGGGCTCGGGGGCGAGCAGTACTTC.

This sequence joins TRBV20-1 and TRBJ1-2; D ambiguous. CDR1 is DFQATT, CDR2 SNEGSKA, per germline (reference sequence). The CDR3 is 11 residues long. V gave up 2 bases and J gave up 6 bases, with 7 bases separating them. The DNA for the CDR3 is TGCAGTGCTAGAATGTCGGATGGCTACACCTTC. It encodes CSARMSDGYTF.

The chain couples TRBV3-1 (or the pseudogene TRBV3-2) to TRBJ2-3; the match to TRBD2 covers 8 bases. This CDR3 has 15 residues. CDR1 is LGHDT, CDR2 YNNKEL, per germline (reference sequence). V dropped 4 bases and J dropped 6; count of bases not matched to a gene: 9. CDR3 bases: TGTGCCAGCAGCCCTGCAAGCGGGAGTTGGGATACGCAGTATTTT. Translated, it gives CASSPASGSWDTQYF.

The chain uses TRBV27 and TRBJ2-3; D is perhaps TRBD2 (5 bases). This CDR3 has 15 residues. Per germline, CDR1 MNHEY and CDR2 SMNVEV (reference sequence). The V end was cut by 3 bases, the J end by 4 bases, with 14 bases between. The CDR3 DNA reads as TGTGCCAGCAGTTTGTGGCTAGCAGGCTCAGATACGCAGTATTTT. Protein product: CASSLWLAGSDTQYF.

The chain is built from TRBV4-2 and TRBJ2-3, with TRBD2 identical over 8 bases. The junction had 5 bases not matched to a gene; V was cut back by 1 base and J by 5 bases. The CDR3 is 15 residues long. The germline V gene has CDR1 LGHNA and CDR2 YNFKEQ. This chain's CDR3 is CASSQAGLAGDTQYF. The CDR3 coding sequence is TGTGCCAGCAGCCAAGCCGGACTAGCAGGAGATACGCAGTATTTT.

J is TRBJ2-5 and V is TRBV7-2; either TRBD1 or TRBD2 may fit D (6 bases each). Germline V gives CDR1 SGHTA, CDR2 FQGNSA. The CDR3 contains 15 residues. Trimming pared 1 base from V and 2 bases from J, leaving 11 bases between. The CDR3 bases are TGTGCCAGCAGCTTAGGGGGGGCGGGTCAAGAGACCCAGTACTTC. This gives the protein CASSLGGAGQETQYF.